This entry features one T cell receptor beta chain sequence. As yet, its antigen is unknown. An end of the junction differs from the germline gene, which may be a read error. These data belong to a study of tumor and adjacent non-tumor tissue in lung cancer. General observations from the study: Normal lung showed higher cumulative top 100 clone frequency than tumor.

Three rounds of nested PCR, following a modified ARM-PCR protocol, produced the TCRbeta library. From the multiplex PCR reads, TCRdb called clonotypes with MiXCR, one entry per CDR3 protein. The profile shows over 100,000 distinct CDR3 sequences, approximately 71% of them singletons. No cell sorting was done before RNA was extracted from the tissue. This clonotype originated in a woman in her sixties or seventies with non-small cell lung cancer. The sequencing sample was made of lung tumor tissue.

The CDR3 nucleotides read TGTGCCAGCAGTTCCTACGGGGCAGGCGAAAAAGTGTTTTTT. Encoded protein: CASSSYGAGEKVFF. This chain connects TRBV12-3 or TRBV12-4 to TRBJ1-4; D possibly corresponds to TRBD1 (5 bases). The CDR3 length is 14 residues.